A single sample gave rise to the 18 T cell receptor beta chains below, sequenced in a study of OX40 agonist ivuxolimab in advanced cancers. TCRdb's copy holds only in-frame clones and misses some; the assay was immunoSEQ multiplex PCR. The repertoire consists of about 15,000 clones, with around 64% occurring once and the leading ten covering around 9.2%. Specimen: CD4+ or CD8+ T cells sorted from blood, collected in a trial of the OX40 agonist ivuxolimab. All receptors derive from an adult with an advanced solid tumor such as melanoma, head and neck, liver or kidney cancer.

The V gene is TRBV5-4, the J gene TRBJ1-2; D not certain. The germline gives CDR1 SGHNT, CDR2 YYREEE (reference sequence). CDR3 size: 18 residues. Trimming removed 4 bases at V and 7 bases at J, with 29 bases between. Here the CDR3 reads CASSQGDYTPTLEVGYTF. DNA for the CDR3: TGTGCCAGCAGCCAAGGAGACTATACCCCTACCTTGGAGGTTGGCTACACCTTC.

This chain connects TRBV29-1 to TRBJ2-7; D unclear. Trimming stripped 0 bases from V and 1 base from J, with 4 bases between. Per the germline V gene, CDR1 is SQVTM and CDR2 is ANQGSEA. The CDR3 contains 12 residues. CDR3 coding DNA: TGCAGCGTTGAAGATTCGTCCTACGAGCAGTACTTC. As protein: CSVEDSSYEQYF.

This clone was counted between two and nine times. The chain joins TRBV27 to TRBJ2-7; 8 bases are a match to TRBD1. The CDR3 totals 15 residues. Germline CDR1 is MNHEY and CDR2 is SMNVEV (reference sequence). The V segment lost 5 bases and the J segment 2 bases; nucleotides outside the gene matches: 8. Here the CDR3 reads CASSIGTGSAYEQYF. CDR3 DNA: TGTGCCAGCAGTATCGGGACAGGTTCGGCCTACGAGCAGTACTTC.

The chain combines TRBV5-4 with TRBJ1-2, with D possibly matching TRBD1 (5 bases). The CDR3 spans 18 residues. Germline CDR1 and CDR2: SGHNT and YYREEE (reference sequence). V was shortened by 4 bases and J by 0 bases, with 22 bases between the two germline ends. CDR3 in DNA: TGTGCCAGCAGCCAAGTAATCAGGGCTCCTCCCCCTAACTATGGCTACACCTTC. Protein: CASSQVIRAPPPNYGYTF.

The chain links TRBV7-3 to TRBJ1-6; TRBD1 agrees at 9 bases. V was pared by 6 bases and J by 7 bases, with 7 bases of the junction left unmatched. Germline values: CDR1 SGHTA, CDR2 FQGTGA. This CDR3 is built from 15 residues. The CDR3 DNA reads TGTGCCAGCAGTCAAACGGGACAGGGCAATTCACCCCTCCACTTT. Residues: CASSQTGQGNSPLHF.

With respect to this clone: This may come from a read error, since a much larger clone is one base off. The rearrangement uses TRBV27 and TRBJ2-5; D possibly corresponds to TRBD1 (5 bases). The tail of the sequence fits TRBJ2-7 better, so the J call may be wrong. The CDR3 is 15 amino acids. The germline V gene encodes CDR1 MNHEY and CDR2 SMNVEV (reference sequence). The CDR3, as DNA: TGTGCCAGCAGGCCAACCCCAGGGCCCTACTACGAGCAGTACTTC. It translates to CASRPTPGPYYEQYF.

The rearrangement joins TRBV7-2 to TRBJ1-4, with TRBD1 identical over 8 bases. Germline lookup yields CDR1 SGHTA and CDR2 FQGNSA. J gave up 13 bases and V 3 bases, and 10 bases lay outside the gene matches. The CDR3 is 14 residues long. The CDR3 nucleotides are TGTGCCAGCAGCTTCCACCCCGACAGGGGCGGACTGTTTTTT. It is translated as CASSFHPDRGGLFF.

The table lists this clone with a few counts. The chain recombines TRBV6-5 with TRBJ2-1; 7 bases fit TRBD2. This CDR3 has 15 residues. CDR1 is MNHEY, CDR2 SVGAGI, per germline. Trimming at V came to 2 bases and at J to 10 bases, leaving 11 bases not matched to a gene. The CDR3 nucleotides are TGTGCCAGCAGTTACCGGACTAGTCTCGTGGCGGAGCAGTTCTTC. Translated, it gives CASSYRTSLVAEQFF.

The gene calls are TRBV27 and TRBJ2-5; D not certain. Germline V gene lookup returns CDR1 MNHEY and CDR2 SMNVEV (reference sequence). The CDR3 spans 14 residues. V lost 5 bases and J 1 base, leaving 11 bases between the germline ends. As DNA, the CDR3 is TGTGCCAGCAGTCCAATAGGCCCCCAAGAGACCCAGTACTTC. Residues: CASSPIGPQETQYF.

This clone was counted a single time. The chain carries TRBV11-3 and TRBJ1-6; D is uncertain. The CDR3 spans 14 residues. CDR1 is SGHNT, CDR2 YENEEA, per germline. The V and J ends lost 2 bases and 8 bases respectively, with 10 bases between them. CDR3 sequence (DNA): TGTGCCAGCAGCTTATCCGGGAAGGATTCACCCCTCCACTTT. Its protein is CASSLSGKDSPLHF.

This rearrangement joins TRBV4-1 to TRBJ1-2; D possibly corresponds to TRBD1 (6 bases). This CDR3 has 15 residues. V was shortened by 0 bases and J by 8 bases, with 16 bases between the two germline ends. Germline V gene data show CDR1 as MGHRA and CDR2 as YSYEKL. This CDR3 reads CASSQDPRQGIGYTF. CDR3 DNA sequence: TGCGCCAGCAGCCAAGATCCGCGTCAGGGGATCGGCTACACCTTC.

This rearrangement joins TRBV5-6 to TRBJ2-3; TRBD2 is a possible D gene (6 bases). Germline V CDR1 and CDR2: SGHDT, YYEEEE. The CDR3 length is 15 residues. Trimming took off 0 bases at V and 2 bases at J, with 10 bases between the two ends. CDR3 in amino acids: CASSLGRDFTDTQYF. In nucleotides, the CDR3 is TGTGCCAGCAGCTTGGGACGGGACTTCACAGATACGCAGTATTTT.

This clone was seen a few times. The rearrangement joins TRBV7-9 to TRBJ2-7; D is possibly TRBD2 (5 bases). This CDR3 has 13 residues. The ends were cut back, 2 bases at V and 4 bases at J, with 9 bases in the middle. Germline CDR1 is SEHNR and CDR2 is FQNEAQ (reference sequence). The CDR3 region has the DNA TGTGCCAGCAGCTTATTAGCGTCTTACGAGCAGTACTTC. Translating gives CASSLLASYEQYF.

This chain uses TRBV7-8 with TRBJ2-3, with D possibly TRBD1 on 6 matching bases. Trimming took 1 base from V and 2 from J, leaving 13 bases between them. CDR1 is SGHVS and CDR2 is FQNEAQ in the germline V gene. The length of the CDR3 is 16 residues. The DNA of the CDR3 is TGTGCCAGCAGCTTAGAGGGGGTTTCCTCCACAGATACGCAGTATTTT. Amino acid sequence: CASSLEGVSSTDTQYF.

This sequence joins TRBV5-1 and TRBJ2-1, with D unclear. Trimming removed 3 bases from V and 0 bases from J, with 4 bases in between. Germline CDR1 is SGHRS and CDR2 is YFSETQ. The CDR3 sequence is 13 residues long. The CDR3 reads CASSWSSYNEQFF. Here the CDR3 DNA reads TGCGCCAGCAGCTGGAGCTCCTACAATGAGCAGTTCTTC.

The chain couples TRBV4-1 to TRBJ2-1; 7 bases align to TRBD1. The CDR3 extends over 18 amino acids. The V and J ends lost 0 bases and 3 bases, in that order; junction bases with no gene match: 11. Per germline, CDR1 MGHRA and CDR2 YSYEKL. The CDR3 DNA follows: TGCGCCAGCAGCCAAGAGAGGGGCTGGGACAGAGACTACAATGAGCAGTTCTTC. It is translated as CASSQERGWDRDYNEQFF.

V and J are TRBV1 and TRBJ2-7; the table's D gene call, TRBD2, was not cross checked with the DNA. TRBV1 is a listed pseudogene. CDR3 length: 16 residues. CDR3 region: CTSSQTSGASTNEQYF. For the CDR3, the DNA is TGCACCAGCAGCCAAACTAGCGGGGCGTCGACTAACGAGCAGTACTTC.

This clone has just a few counts. This chain uses TRBV2 with TRBJ2-7; TRBD2 matches at 12 bases. From germline, CDR1 is SNHLY and CDR2 FYNNEI. Unmatched junction bases numbered 12, after V lost 0 bases and J lost 0 bases. The CDR3 is 20 amino acids. Here the CDR3 DNA reads TGTGCCAGCAGTGAAGCCCCGACTAGCGGGGGTGTTTTCAGCTCCTACGAGCAGTACTTC. It specifies CASSEAPTSGGVFSSYEQYF.